Listed here is a single T cell receptor beta chain. Its antigen is undetermined. The source of the sample is a study of OX40 agonist ivuxolimab in advanced cancers. Study as a whole: Patients were dosed intravenously with ivuxolimab at 0.01 to 10 mg/kg every 2 weeks. Three patients had partial responses: one hepatocellular carcinoma, two cutaneous melanoma.

The CDR3 totals 12 residues. V lost 6 bases, J lost 4 bases, and 9 bases lay in between. CDR1 and CDR2 from the germline V gene are MNHEY and SMNVEV (reference sequence). Study-wide results and limits: Some patients who did not respond also had low normalized T-cell clonal expansion.

The data were produced by immunoSEQ multiplex PCR, yet TCRdb's version contains in-frame clones alone and is incomplete. The table lists roughly 24,000 clones, about 83% of them singletons. Patients who had autoimmune disease history or got systemic immunosuppression were left out. This receptor was identified in an adult with an advanced solid tumor such as melanoma, head and neck, liver or kidney cancer. The material was CD4+ or CD8+ T cells sorted from blood, obtained in a trial of the OX40 agonist ivuxolimab. The chain uses TRBV27 and TRBJ1-1; D is perhaps TRBD1 (5 bases). The DNA of the CDR3 is TGTGCCAGCAGCCAGGGTGCCACTGAAGCTTTCTTT. This sequence encodes CASSQGATEAFF.